This T cell receptor (beta chain) was identified during a study of blood T cell repertoires in COVID-19. Looking at the study overall: The United States, Italy and Spain supplied acute and convalescent COVID-19 samples. In each case, the material was cDNA or gDNA derived from T cells, B-cell-depleted T cells, or PBMCs.

Per the authors' pipeline: Amplification from reference gene primers served as the basis for estimated nucleated cell counts. Here immunoSEQ multiplex PCR was the method, and the copy in TCRdb shows in-frame clones only, minus some. V, J and clone size are taken as reported in that table, and D and trimming were inferred from the DNA itself. Of some 80,000 clones in the sample, around 77% were seen once. The table lists this clone with a few counts. CDR1 SNHLY and CDR2 FYNNEI come from the germline V gene. This CDR3 region has 13 residues. V was clipped by 5 bases and J by 2 bases; unmatched bases: 2.

Sequencing input: peripheral blood. This receptor was taken from a human donor in a cohort sampled during active COVID-19. The chain couples TRBV2 to TRBJ1-2, with 7 bases that match TRBD1. The CDR3 spells CASSLDRNYGYTF. CDR3 bases: TGTGCCAGCAGTTTGGACAGGAACTATGGCTACACCTTC.